The next 29 T cell receptor beta chains were all read from a single sample in a study of PD-L1 blockade in urothelial cancer (dated 2017 in TCRdb). The label giving this sample's time point can be read as: peripheral blood 6 weeks after treatment start. To prepare the library, the immunoSEQ multiplex PCR assay was applied. TCRdb stores this immuneACCESS table with in-frame sequences only. Part of the clones is absent; in the studies checked, under half of the shortfall reflects unresolved V genes, and no reason is known for the rest. Here the sample has approximately 83,000 clones; approximately 87% occur a single time. Around 8.1% of the sample comes from the top ten. Sample: PBMCs, taken around atezolizumab (anti-PD-L1) treatment. All receptors derive from a man in his sixties or seventies with urothelial cancer.

This CDR3 reads CAISPREWETQYF. CDR3 DNA sequence: TGTGCCATCAGCCCCCGGGAATGGGAGACCCAGTACTTC. This sequence joins TRBV10-3 and TRBJ2-5; D may be TRBD2 (5 bases). This CDR3 is built from 13 residues. Trimming stripped 6 bases from V and 5 bases from J, with 13 bases between. Per the germline V gene, CDR1 is ENHRY and CDR2 is SYGVKD.

V gene TRBV5-6 combines with J gene TRBJ1-1, with 10 bases identical to TRBD1. The J segment lost 2 bases and the V segment lost 6 bases, leaving 7 bases of the junction unmatched. The CDR3 sequence is 15 residues long. CDR1 SGHDT and CDR2 YYEEEE come from the germline V gene. The CDR3 is CASTGDRGRNTEAFF. Written as DNA, the CDR3 is TGTGCCAGCACAGGGGACAGGGGTCGAAACACTGAAGCTTTCTTT.

J is TRBJ1-2 and V is TRBV4-3; maybe TRBD1 (5 bases). Germline CDR1 LGHNA, CDR2 YSLEER. V dropped 0 bases and J dropped 6 bases, with 11 bases sitting between them. The CDR3 totals 14 residues. CDR3 amino acids: CASSQEGNRHGYTF. CDR3 DNA: TGCGCCAGCAGCCAAGAGGGGAACAGGCATGGCTACACCTTC.

The rearrangement uses TRBV19 and TRBJ2-7, with D perhaps TRBD1 (6 bases). Trimming left V 4 bases short and J 3 bases short, with 13 bases between. This CDR3 region has 14 residues. Germline V gene data show CDR1 as LNHDA and CDR2 as SQIVND (reference sequence). CDR3 sequence reads: CASSTQGTSYEQYF. CDR3 in DNA: TGTGCCAGTAGTACCCAGGGGACCAGCTACGAGCAGTACTTC.

V and J are TRBV5-1 and TRBJ2-6, with 7 nucleotides matching TRBD1. V was pared by 2 bases and J by 2 bases, with 4 bases of the junction left unmatched. The CDR3 contains 16 residues. Germline V CDR1 and CDR2: SGHRS, YFSETQ. In DNA form, the CDR3 reads TGCGCCAGCAGCTTCCTTGGGACAGCTGGGGCCAACGTCCTGACTTTC. Translated, it gives CASSFLGTAGANVLTF. Combining the CDR3 with reference TRBV5-1 and TRBJ2-6 gives the whole variable domain KAGVTQTPRYLIKTRGQQVTLSCSPISGHRSVSWYQQTPGQGLQFLFEYFSETQRNKGNFPGRFSGRQFSNSRSEMNVSTLELGDSALYLCASSFLGTAGANVLTFGAGSRLTVL.

This sequence joins TRBV6-1 and TRBJ2-7; 9 positions agree with TRBD1. V was pared by 5 bases and J by 6 bases, with 8 bases of the junction left unmatched. The germline V gene has CDR1 MNHNS and CDR2 SASEGT. This CDR3 is built from 14 residues. CDR3 amino acids: CASSRTGDWVEQYF. In DNA form, the CDR3 reads TGTGCCAGCAGTCGGACAGGGGATTGGGTCGAGCAGTACTTC.

The chain couples TRBV6-6 to TRBJ2-5, with TRBD2 as a possible D gene (5 bases). The CDR3 contains 14 residues. The germline V and J ends were trimmed by 5 bases and 1 base, with 11 bases remaining between them. The V gene's germline CDR1 is MNHNY and CDR2 SVGAGI (reference sequence). The CDR3 reads CASSNQRPQETQYF. The CDR3 nucleotides are TGTGCCAGCAGTAACCAGCGGCCCCAAGAGACCCAGTACTTC.

CDR3 nucleotide sequence: TGCGCCAGCAGCCCTCGTTGGGCCTCTAGCTCTGGCTACACCTTC. The encoded protein is CASSPRWASSSGYTF. This chain links TRBV5-1 with TRBJ1-2, with D unclear. The germline CDR1 and CDR2 sequences are SGHRS and YFSETQ. Trimming shortened V by 4 bases and J by 7 bases, and 20 bases separated the two germline ends. The CDR3 runs to 15 residues.

This sequence joins TRBV18 and TRBJ1-5; unclear D gene. The germline V and J ends were trimmed by 6 bases and 3 bases, with 15 bases remaining between them. The CDR3 runs 15 residues. CDR1 is KGHSH and CDR2 is LQKENI in the germline V gene. CDR3 in amino acids: CASSHSTPHNQPQHF. The CDR3 nucleotides are TGTGCCAGCTCCCACTCGACACCTCACAATCAGCCCCAGCATTTT.

The chain uses TRBV5-1 and TRBJ2-5; 9 positions match TRBD1. V dropped 7 bases and J dropped 5; count of bases not matched to a gene: 9. The CDR3 contains 14 residues. Germline CDR1 is SGHRS and CDR2 is YFSETQ. This CDR3 is CASGSQGAGETQYF. In nucleotides, the CDR3 is TGCGCCAGCGGGTCACAGGGGGCAGGGGAGACCCAGTACTTC.

A single count supports this clone. The chain has TRBV19 and TRBJ2-7; 8 bases agree with TRBD2. The CDR3 is made up of 14 amino acids. CDR1 is LNHDA and CDR2 is SQIVND in the germline V gene (reference sequence). The V and J ends lost 1 base and 5 bases, in that order; junction bases with no gene match: 4. CDR3 residues: CASSIAGGPHEQYF. CDR3 bases: TGTGCCAGTAGTATAGCGGGAGGGCCACACGAGCAGTACTTC. Complete variable domain (other parts from reference TRBV19 and TRBJ2-7): DGGITQSPKYLFRKEGQNVTLSCEQNLNHDAMYWYRQDPGQGLRLIYYSQIVNDFQKGDIAEGYSVSREKKESFPLTVTSAQKNPTAFYLCASSIAGGPHEQYFGPGTRLTVT.

This chain uses TRBV12-5 with TRBJ2-1; perhaps TRBD1 as D (6 bases). V was trimmed by 4 bases and J by 13 bases, leaving 20 bases between them. Germline CDR1 LGHNT, CDR2 FRNRAP. There are 14 residues in the CDR3. For the CDR3, the DNA is TGTGCTAGTGGTTGGGTAGAGCAGCCGGGACAACAGTTCTTC. Translation: CASGWVEQPGQQFF.

The V gene is TRBV5-1, the J gene TRBJ1-2; the match to TRBD1 covers 8 bases. Germline CDR1 SGHRS, CDR2 YFSETQ. V lost 3 bases to trimming and J lost 8 bases; unmatched junction nucleotides: 9. CDR3 length: 14 amino acids. The CDR3 here is CASSSPDRVGGYTF. CDR3 nucleotides: TGCGCCAGCAGCTCCCCGGACAGGGTAGGCGGCTACACCTTC. Full variable domain (remainder filled in from reference TRBV5-1 and TRBJ1-2): KAGVTQTPRYLIKTRGQQVTLSCSPISGHRSVSWYQQTPGQGLQFLFEYFSETQRNKGNFPGRFSGRQFSNSRSEMNVSTLELGDSALYLCASSSPDRVGGYTFGSGTRLTVV.

The CDR3 reads CASSVSGTGVYGYTF. CDR3 nucleotide sequence: TGTGCCAGCAGTGTATCCGGGACAGGGGTCTATGGCTACACCTTC. The chain links TRBV6-1 to TRBJ1-2; 10 nucleotides line up with TRBD1. The V gene's germline CDR1 is MNHNS and CDR2 SASEGT. V shed 4 bases and J 4 bases; nucleotides not matched to a gene: 6. The CDR3 covers 15 residues.

This clone has just a few counts. This sequence joins TRBV5-4 and TRBJ1-1; TRBD1 matches 7 bases. Trimming removed 3 bases from V and 2 bases from J; junction bases left unmatched: 10. CDR1 is SGHNT, CDR2 YYREEE, per germline (reference sequence). The CDR3 length is 16 residues. CDR3 DNA: TGTGCCAGCAGCTCACCTTTAGGGGGCCGTAACACTGAAGCTTTCTTT. This gives the protein CASSSPLGGRNTEAFF.

The chain employs TRBV29-1 and TRBJ2-7; TRBD2 matches at 15 bases. V dropped 4 bases and J dropped 5; count of bases not matched to a gene: 3. Germline values: CDR1 SQVTM, CDR2 ANQGSEA. This CDR3 contains 14 residues. Here the CDR3 reads CSVVGTSGRHEQYF. The CDR3, as DNA: TGCAGCGTTGTAGGGACTAGCGGGAGGCACGAGCAGTACTTC.

The rearrangement uses TRBV9 and TRBJ1-4; possibly TRBD1 for D (5 bases). Trimming removed 0 bases at V and 8 bases at J, with 11 bases between. The CDR3 loop spans 14 amino acids. CDR1 is SGDLS and CDR2 is YYNGEE in the germline V gene. The CDR3 loop reads CASSVGGRTEKLFF. CDR3 nucleotides: TGTGCCAGCAGCGTAGGGGGGAGGACAGAAAAACTGTTTTTT. The whole variable domain, remainder taken from reference TRBV9 and TRBJ1-4, is DSGVTQTPKHLITATGQRVTLRCSPRSGDLSVYWYQQSLDQGLQFLIQYYNGEERAKGNILERFSAQQFPDLHSELNLSSLELGDSALYFCASSVGGRTEKLFFGSGTQLSVL.

CDR3 amino acids: CASSLIQGRGEAFF. The CDR3 coding sequence is TGTGCCAGCAGTTTAATACAGGGGCGCGGTGAAGCTTTCTTT. The rearrangement links TRBV6-5 to TRBJ1-1; 7 bases line up with TRBD1. In germline, CDR1 is MNHEY, CDR2 SVGAGI. CDR3 length: 14 amino acids. V trimming: 4 bases; J trimming: 7 bases; junction bases outside the gene matches: 9.

J is TRBJ2-5 and V is TRBV10-2; 9 positions match TRBD2. Germline loops: CDR1 WSHSY, CDR2 SAAADI. The CDR3 consists of 14 residues. Trimming removed 7 bases from V and 1 base from J; junction bases left unmatched: 4. The CDR3 loop reads CASKERGAQETQYF. The CDR3 coding sequence is TGCGCCAGCAAGGAGCGGGGGGCCCAAGAGACCCAGTACTTC.

The V call is TRBV9, the J call TRBJ2-5, with 10 bases matching TRBD2. V shed 7 bases, J shed 6 bases, and the junction held 18 bases outside the gene matches. There are 17 residues in the CDR3. From germline, CDR1 is SGDLS and CDR2 YYNGEE. The CDR3 loop reads CASGIRLAGGHRKTQYF. The CDR3 bases are TGTGCCAGCGGCATCCGACTAGCGGGTGGACATAGGAAGACCCAGTACTTC.

V is TRBV7-3 and J is TRBJ2-3; 7 positions match TRBD2. The CDR3 totals 16 residues. CDR1 SGHTA and CDR2 FQGTGA come from the germline V gene. The J segment lost 0 bases and the V segment lost 7 bases, leaving 10 bases of the junction unmatched. CDR3 residues: CASTLGSGASTDTQYF. As DNA, the CDR3 is TGTGCCAGCACTTTAGGCAGCGGGGCTAGCACAGATACGCAGTATTTT.

The chain links TRBV11-1 to TRBJ2-5; 12 bases match TRBD2. This CDR3 contains 16 residues. The trim removed 3 bases at V and 2 bases at J, leaving 4 bases unmatched. Germline CDR1 reads SGHAT; CDR2 reads FQDESV (reference sequence). This chain's CDR3 is CASSFSSGRDQETQYF. The CDR3 coding sequence is TGTGCCAGCAGCTTCTCTAGCGGGAGGGATCAAGAGACCCAGTACTTC.

V gene TRBV7-2 combines with J gene TRBJ1-5; no firm D call. CDR1 and CDR2 from the germline V gene are SGHTA and FQGNSA. This CDR3 spans 12 amino acids. The V and J ends lost 5 bases and 7 bases respectively, with 9 bases between them. The CDR3 region is CASSMPEQPQHF. CDR3 nucleotides: TGTGCCAGCAGCATGCCGGAGCAGCCCCAGCATTTT.

The rearrangement joins TRBV28 to TRBJ1-2; D remains unclear. CDR1 and CDR2 from the germline V gene are MDHEN and SYDVKM. The CDR3 is 13 residues long. The CDR3 DNA reads TGTGCTTCCCGCCCGGCGGCCAGCTATGGCTACACCTTC. The encoded protein is CASRPAASYGYTF.

This rearrangement joins TRBV7-9 to TRBJ1-2; D ambiguous. The CDR3 length is 12 residues. The V gene's germline CDR1 is SEHNR and CDR2 FQNEAQ (reference sequence). The V end lost 5 bases, the J end lost 11 bases, and 15 bases lay between the germline ends. The CDR3 region is CASSPGRAGYTF. CDR3 DNA sequence: TGTGCCAGCAGCCCCGGGAGGGCCGGGTACACCTTC.

The rearrangement uses TRBV5-1 and TRBJ2-7; a weak D match, TRBD2 (6 bases). The CDR3 length is 15 residues. V was clipped by 4 bases and J by 2 bases, with 16 bases between them. Germline values: CDR1 SGHRS, CDR2 YFSETQ. The DNA of the CDR3 is TGCGCCAGCAGCCCTTCGGGACTCCAGACCTACGAGCAGTACTTC. The encoded protein is CASSPSGLQTYEQYF.

The chain uses TRBV5-4 and TRBJ2-1; 14 bases align to TRBD2. Germline trimming cut 0 bases from V and 7 bases from J; bases unmatched to any gene: 3. The germline gives CDR1 SGHNT, CDR2 YYREEE (reference sequence). This CDR3 contains 16 residues. CDR3 amino acids: CASSLEGLAGVNEQFF. The CDR3 nucleotides read TGTGCCAGCAGCTTGGAGGGACTAGCGGGAGTAAATGAGCAGTTCTTC.

The chain uses TRBV6-5 and TRBJ2-7; a possible D gene is TRBD2 (5 bases). Germline V gene sequence: CDR1 MNHEY, CDR2 SVGAGI. The CDR3 sequence is 14 residues long. V was shortened by 6 bases and J by 0 bases, with 12 bases between the two germline ends. The DNA of the CDR3 is TGTGCCAGCAGCCCTACGGGGATCTCCTACGAGCAGTACTTC. It specifies CASSPTGISYEQYF.

J is TRBJ2-3 and V is TRBV4-1; 8 nucleotides line up with TRBD2. Unmatched junction bases numbered 8, after V lost 1 base and J lost 2 bases. Germline V gene sequence: CDR1 MGHRA, CDR2 YSYEKL. The CDR3 consists of 17 residues. This CDR3 is CASSQGGSGEPTDTQYF. In DNA form, the CDR3 reads TGCGCCAGCAGCCAAGGGGGTAGCGGGGAGCCCACAGATACGCAGTATTTT.